Below, one T cell receptor beta chain is given with its context. Its specificity is not known. The primer mix had 60 Vbeta and 13 Jbeta primers. Sequencing used immunoSEQ multiplex PCR; TCRdb keeps in-frame clones, though not all of them. The sample data list around 140,000 clones. Unmatched junction bases numbered 8, after V lost 2 bases and J lost 7 bases. The CDR3 has 15 amino acids. CDR1 is MGHRA and CDR2 is YSYEKL in the germline V gene. The data belong to a study of cytomegalovirus exposure and HLA in healthy donors. Points from the study as a whole: Later analysis associated a missense DCLRE1C variant with TCR beta V- and J-gene trimming.

This receptor was obtained from a woman aged 50 to 60 in good health and CMV-seronegative. The sample comprised PBMCs. The chain uses TRBV4-1 and TRBJ2-7; TRBD1 matches at 10 bases. The CDR3 DNA reads as TGCGCCAGCAGCCAACCCGGGACAGGGGCTGAGGAGCAGTACTTC. Its translation: CASSQPGTGAEEQYF.